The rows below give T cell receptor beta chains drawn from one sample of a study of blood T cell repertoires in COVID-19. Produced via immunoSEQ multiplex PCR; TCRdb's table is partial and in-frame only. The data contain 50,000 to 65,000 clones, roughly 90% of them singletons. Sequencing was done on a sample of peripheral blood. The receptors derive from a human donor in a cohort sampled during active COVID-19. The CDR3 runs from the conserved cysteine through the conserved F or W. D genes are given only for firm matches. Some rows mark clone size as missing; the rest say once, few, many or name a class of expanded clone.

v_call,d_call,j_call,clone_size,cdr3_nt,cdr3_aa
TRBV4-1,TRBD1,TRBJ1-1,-,TGCGCCACCCCATGGACAGGTCGCACTGAAGCTTTCTTT,CATPWTGRTEAFF
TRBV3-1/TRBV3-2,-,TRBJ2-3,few,TGTGCCAGCAGCCCCAGGGGGGCTGGAGATACGCAGTATTTT,CASSPRGAGDTQYF
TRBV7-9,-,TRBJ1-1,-,TGTGCCAGCAGCCCCCCCGTCCGGGGGGTGGGGTCCACTGAAGCTTTCTTT,CASSPPVRGVGSTEAFF
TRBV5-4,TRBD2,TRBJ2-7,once,TGTGCCAGCAGCTGGACTAGCGGGGGCAGGGACGAGCAGTACTTC,CASSWTSGGRDEQYF
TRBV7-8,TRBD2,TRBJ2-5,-,TGTGCCAGCAGCCGGAGCGGGATGGAGACCCAGTACTTC,CASSRSGMETQYF
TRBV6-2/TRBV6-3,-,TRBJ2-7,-,TGTGCCAGCAGTTACTCCAACGGAGCCTACGAGCAGTACTTC,CASSYSNGAYEQYF
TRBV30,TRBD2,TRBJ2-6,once,TGTGCCTGGAGTGACGTTGGGGGACTACCGCACTCTGGGGCCAACGTCCTGACTTTC,CAWSDVGGLPHSGANVLTF
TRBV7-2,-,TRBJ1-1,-,TGTGCCAGCAGCTCCTTCAACCGGGCTTTCTTT,CASSSFNRAFF
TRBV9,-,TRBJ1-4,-,TGTGCCAGCAGCGTAGGAGGGGGTAAGGAAAATGAAAAACTGTTTTTT,CASSVGGGKENEKLFF
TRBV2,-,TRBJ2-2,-,TGTGCCAGCAGCCCTCAGGGGTCCGGGGAGCTGTTTTTT,CASSPQGSGELFF
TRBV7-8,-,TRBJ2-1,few,TGTGCCAGCAGCCGAAGGAGAGGAAATGCCTACAATGAGCAGTTCTTC,CASSRRRGNAYNEQFF
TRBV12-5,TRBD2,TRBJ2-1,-,TGTGCTAGTGAGGTACTAGCGGAGAATGAGCAGTTCTTC,CASEVLAENEQFF
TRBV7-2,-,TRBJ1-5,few,TGTGCCAGCAGCTTACTCTTCCAGTCCAATCAGCCCCAGCATTTT,CASSLLFQSNQPQHF
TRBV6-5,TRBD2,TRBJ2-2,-,TGTGCCAGCGGTCTAGCGGGCACCGGGGAGCTGTTTTTT,CASGLAGTGELFF
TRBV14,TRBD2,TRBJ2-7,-,TGTGCCAGCAGCCAGGGAACCGGGACTAAACTGTACTTC,CASSQGTGTKLYF
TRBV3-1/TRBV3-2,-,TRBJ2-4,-,TGTGCCAGCAGCCAAGATAGTCAGAGGGACATTCAGTACTTC,CASSQDSQRDIQYF
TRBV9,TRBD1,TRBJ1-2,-,TGTGCCAGCAGCGCCCCCGGGACAGATTCTGGCTACACCTTC,CASSAPGTDSGYTF
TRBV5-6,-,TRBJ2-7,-,TGTGCCAGCAGCTTGGGCGGGGAATCCTACGAGCAGTACTTC,CASSLGGESYEQYF
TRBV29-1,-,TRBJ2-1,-,TGCAGCGTTGAAGATCAGGGGTCCTACAATGAGCAGTTCTTC,CSVEDQGSYNEQFF
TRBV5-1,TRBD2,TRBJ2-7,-,TGCGCCAGCAGCTCCAACGGAGCGGGACCCTACGAGCAGTACTTC,CASSSNGAGPYEQYF
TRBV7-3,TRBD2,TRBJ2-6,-,TGTGCCAGCAGCCTATTTGGGACTACTGGGGCCAACGTCCTGACTTTC,CASSLFGTTGANVLTF
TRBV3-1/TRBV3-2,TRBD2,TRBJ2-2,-,TGTGCCAGCAGCCCGGGGGGGACTAGCGGGACGCCTACCGGGGAGCTGTTTTTT,CASSPGGTSGTPTGELFF
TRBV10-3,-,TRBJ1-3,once,TGTGCCATCAGTGAGTCAGGGGCGGTTGTAGTTGGAACGGGAAACACCATATATTTT,CAISESGAVVVGTGNTIYF
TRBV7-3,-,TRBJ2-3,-,TGTGCCAGCAGCTTAGGGAGGACTAGCACAGATACGCAGTATTTT,CASSLGRTSTDTQYF
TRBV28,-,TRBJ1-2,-,TGTGCCAGCAGTGGTCCCCACAGGAACTATGGCTACACCTTC,CASSGPHRNYGYTF
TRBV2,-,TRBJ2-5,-,TGTGCCAGCAGCCGAGGAGAGACCCAGTACTTC,CASSRGETQYF
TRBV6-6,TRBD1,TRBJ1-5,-,TGTGCCAGCAGAGAACAGGGGGCTGGAAATCAGCCCCAGCATTTT,CASREQGAGNQPQHF
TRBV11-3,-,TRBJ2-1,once,TGTGCCAGCAGCTCCCCGGGTCTCAATGAGCAGTTCTTC,CASSSPGLNEQFF
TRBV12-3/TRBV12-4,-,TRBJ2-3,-,TGTGCCAGCAGTTTCGGGGAGAATACGCAGTATTTT,CASSFGENTQYF
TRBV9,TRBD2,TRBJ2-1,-,TGTGCCAGCAGCGGAGGGACCACTAGCGGCTACAATGAGCAGTTCTTC,CASSGGTTSGYNEQFF
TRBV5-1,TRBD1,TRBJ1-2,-,TGCGCCAGCAGCCTGAAGACAGGGAATGGCTACACCTTC,CASSLKTGNGYTF
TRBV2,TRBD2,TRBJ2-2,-,TGTGCCACCGCCAGGACTAGCGGGGGGGTAGTCGGGGAGCTGTTTTTT,CATARTSGGVVGELFF
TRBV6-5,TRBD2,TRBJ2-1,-,TGTGCCAGCAGTTATGTAGTACTAGCGGGGGAGCGTGAGCAGTTCTTC,CASSYVVLAGEREQFF
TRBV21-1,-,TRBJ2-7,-,TGTGCCACCAGGACAGGGGGCCTTTACGAGCAGTACTTC,CATRTGGLYEQYF
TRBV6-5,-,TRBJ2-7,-,TGTGCCAGCAGCACCGGACGGGGCTACGAGCAGTACTTC,CASSTGRGYEQYF
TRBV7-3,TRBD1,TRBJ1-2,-,TGTGCCAGCAGCTTAGACAGGGGATATGGCTACACCTTC,CASSLDRGYGYTF
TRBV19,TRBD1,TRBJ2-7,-,TGTGCCAGTAGCCCGACAGGGTTTATCAACGAGCAGTACTTC,CASSPTGFINEQYF
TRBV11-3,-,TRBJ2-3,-,TGTGCCAGCAGCTTAGGTTTAGCACCAGATACGCAGTATTTT,CASSLGLAPDTQYF
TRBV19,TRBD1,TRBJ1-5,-,TGTGCCAGTAGTATTTCTACAGGGGGCTCTGATTTACGCAATCAGCCCCAGCATTTT,CASSISTGGSDLRNQPQHF
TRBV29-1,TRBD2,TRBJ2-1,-,TGCAGCGTTGAAGGTTCTAGCGGGAGGGTTGATGAGCAGTTCTTC,CSVEGSSGRVDEQFF
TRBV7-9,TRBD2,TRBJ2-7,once,TGTGCCAGCAGCTCGGGACTAGCGGGAGGTCCCTCCTACGAGCAGTACTTC,CASSSGLAGGPSYEQYF
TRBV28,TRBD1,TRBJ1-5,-,TGTGCCAGCAGTTTTATTAGGTCGGACAGGGACATGAGAGAGCCCCAGCATTTT,CASSFIRSDRDMREPQHF
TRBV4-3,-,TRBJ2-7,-,TGCGCCAGCAGCCAAGATTACGTTGAGGTTACGGACGAGCAGTACTTC,CASSQDYVEVTDEQYF
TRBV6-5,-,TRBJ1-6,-,TGTGCCAGCAGTTCGCCGGGACAATCTTCACCCCTCCACTTT,CASSSPGQSSPLHF
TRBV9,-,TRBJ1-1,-,TGTGCCAGCAGCGTAGCTCCCGACAGTTTGAACACTGAAGCTTTCTTT,CASSVAPDSLNTEAFF
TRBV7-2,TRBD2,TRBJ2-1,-,TGTGCCAGCAGCTTAGTAGCGGGAGGGAATGAGCAGTTCTTC,CASSLVAGGNEQFF
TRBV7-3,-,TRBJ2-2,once,TGTGCCAGCAGCTTGGCAGGGCTTGGCGGGGAGCTGTTTTTT,CASSLAGLGGELFF
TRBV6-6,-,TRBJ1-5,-,TGTGCCAGCAGTTCACGACGGCTAGATCAGCCCCAGCATTTT,CASSSRRLDQPQHF
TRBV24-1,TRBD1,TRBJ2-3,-,TGTGCCACCAGCGGACAGGGGGCGGCAGATACGCAGTATTTT,CATSGQGAADTQYF
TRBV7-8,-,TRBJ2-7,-,TGTGCCAGCAGCTTAGGCACTGTCTACGAGCAGTACTTC,CASSLGTVYEQYF
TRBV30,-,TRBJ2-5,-,TGTGCCTGGAGTGTAGCTAGCTCGGGGACCCAGTACTTC,CAWSVASSGTQYF
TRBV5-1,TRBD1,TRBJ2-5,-,TGCGCCAGCAGCCCTACAGGGGGCTCATTTCAAGAGACCCAGTACTTC,CASSPTGGSFQETQYF
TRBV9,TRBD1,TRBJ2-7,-,TGTGCCAGCAGCGCGTCTGGGACAGGGTTCTACGAGCAGTACTTC,CASSASGTGFYEQYF
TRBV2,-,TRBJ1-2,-,TGTGCCAGCAGTTACGGACAGAACTATCGCTACACCTTC,CASSYGQNYRYTF
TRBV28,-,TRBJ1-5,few,TGTGCCAGCATGGGAGGTAATCAGCCCCAGCATTTT,CASMGGNQPQHF
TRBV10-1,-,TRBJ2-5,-,TGCGCCAGCACGATGGGGAGAAGGCTTCAAGAGACCCAGTACTTC,CASTMGRRLQETQYF
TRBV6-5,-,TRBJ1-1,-,TGTGCCAGCAGCCTGACAGGGAACACTGAAGCTTTCTTT,CASSLTGNTEAFF